This T cell receptor (beta chain) was sequenced during a study of blood T cell repertoires in COVID-19. About the research overall: Acute and convalescent COVID-19 specimens originated in the United States, Italy and Spain. T cells, B-cell-depleted T cells, or PBMCs provided the cDNA or gDNA that served as material.

Original processing notes: Amplification of reference gene primers provided the estimated nucleated cell counts. Clones were sequenced by immunoSEQ multiplex PCR, and TCRdb holds only the in-frame ones, with some missing. V, J and clone size were drawn from that table, and D and trimming were deduced from the DNA. The table lists roughly 570,000 clones, 85% to 90% of them singletons, with roughly 8% in the top ten. CDR1 is MGHRA, CDR2 YSYEKL, per germline. The CDR3 sequence is 14 residues long. After removal of 1 base from V and 5 bases from J, the junction contained 2 bases not matched to a gene. The chain recombines TRBV4-1 with TRBJ1-5; TRBD1 agrees at 7 bases. The origin of this receptor is a woman aged 50 to 60 with COVID-19, enrolled during active disease. Source material: peripheral blood. The CDR3 sequence: CASSQVTGDQPQHF. Written as DNA, the CDR3 is TGCGCCAGCAGCCAAGTCACAGGGGATCAGCCCCAGCATTTT.